The entry that follows covers one T cell receptor beta chain sequence. Antigen: not known. CDR1 is PRHDT and CDR2 is FYEKMQ in the germline V gene (reference sequence). The CDR3 runs to 11 residues. The V gene lost 3 bases and the J gene lost 8 bases, with 7 bases spanning the gap. The sample belongs to a study of beta chain features in type 1 diabetes. Points from the study as a whole: At VDJ recombination sites, type 1 diabetes patients had fewer insertions and more deleted nucleotides. All four CD4+ subsets of Type 1 diabetes patients contained TCRB CDR3s that were moderately but significantly shorter.

Based on CD45RO/CCR7/CD25/CD127/CD95/CD27, CD4+ regulatory, stem cell-like memory, naive and central memory cells were sorted. Expressed TCRB transcripts were sequenced because the isolated RNA had all been reverse transcribed beforehand. Samples of naive, central memory and regulatory T cells yielded a mean of around 3.4 million reads. The assay was immunoSEQ multiplex PCR, and TCRdb's table has in-frame clones only and misses some. The repertoire holds hundreds of thousands of clones, with about 14% as singletons. Material for sequencing was naive CD4+ T cells from blood. This rearrangement joins TRBV13 to TRBJ1-2; TRBD1 might be the D (5 bases). This sequence originates from a man aged 18 to 30 with type 1 diabetes. The CDR3 nucleotides read TGTGCCAGCAGCTTCGGGGGAGGCTACACCTTC. This codes for CASSFGGGYTF.